This T cell receptor (beta chain) is from a study of T cells in narcolepsy. Clones were read by immunoSEQ multiplex PCR, and TCRdb kept only the in-frame ones, dropping some. This table holds roughly 17,000 clones, roughly two thirds found once. Trimming cost V 5 bases and J 0 bases; bases outside gene matches: 7. The germline gives CDR1 SNHLY, CDR2 FYNNEI. There are 16 residues in the CDR3. The genes are TRBV2 and TRBJ1-1; 9 bases map to TRBD1. The source of this sequence is a human donor with narcolepsy. Sequencing was done on a sample of CD45RA- memory CD8+ T cells from PBMCs. The CDR3 region has the DNA TGTGCCAGCAGTCCCACCGGGACAGGGATGAACACTGAAGCTTTCTTT. It yields the protein CASSPTGTGMNTEAFF. Full variable domain (outside the CDR3, taken from reference TRBV2 and TRBJ1-1): EPEVTQTPSHQVTQMGQEVILRCVPISNHLYFYWYRQILGQKVEFLVSFYNNEISEKSEIFDDQFSVERPDGSNFTLKIRSTKLEDSAMYFCASSPTGTGMNTEAFFGQGTRLTVV.